What follows are 3 T cell receptor beta chains derived from one specimen sequenced in a study of T cells in Graves' hyperthyroidism and ophthalmopathy. Amplification targeted TCR beta CDR3 regions from RNA transcripts. The TCR CDR3 was amplified in a first-round RT-PCR using the HTBI primer set. A single record per CDR3 protein comes from TCRdb applying MiXCR to the multiplex PCR reads. The sample contains 40,000 to 55,000 distinct CDR3 sequences, 45% to 50% of which appear only once. Sequenced: peripheral blood or thyroid tissue (not recorded which). The receptors shown here come from a woman aged 45-60 years with Graves' hyperthyroidism.

The chain is built from TRBV10-3 and TRBJ2-7, with TRBD2 matching over 14 bases. The trim removed 10 bases at V and 6 bases at J, leaving 11 bases unmatched. CDR1 is ENHRY, CDR2 SYGVKD, per germline. The CDR3 contains 15 residues. The CDR3 region has the DNA TGTGCCACCCTGGATGGGACTAGCGGGAGAGGCGAGCAGTACTTC. Its protein is CATLDGTSGRGEQYF.

The chain joins TRBV29-1 to TRBJ2-1, with D tentatively TRBD1 (5 bases). The CDR3 length is 14 residues. Trimming pared 4 bases from V and 1 base from J, leaving 11 bases between. Germline V gene lookup returns CDR1 SQVTM and CDR2 ANQGSEA. The CDR3 protein is CSVVQGASYNEQFF. The CDR3 DNA reads TGCAGCGTTGTTCAGGGTGCGTCCTACAATGAGCAGTTCTTC.

The CDR3 DNA sequence: TGTGCCAGCAGACCTCAGAAGACCATATATTTT. It yields the protein CASRPQKTIYF. J is TRBJ1-3 and V is TRBV5-4, with D unresolved. The CDR3 covers 11 residues. Trimming left V 5 bases short and J 10 bases short, with 10 bases between. Germline assignment: CDR1 SGHNT and CDR2 YYREEE (reference sequence).